This T cell receptor beta chain was sequenced in a study of blood T cell repertoires in COVID-19. Assay used: immunoSEQ multiplex PCR; TCRdb lists only in-frame clones, some missing. Altogether fewer than 250,000 clones are present, 70% to 90% being singletons, with the ten largest covering about 5%. Germline V gives CDR1 LNHDA, CDR2 SQIVND (reference sequence). The CDR3 covers 16 residues. V shed 5 bases and J 2 bases; nucleotides not matched to a gene: 8. This chain uses TRBV19 with TRBJ2-3; 9 nucleotides align to TRBD2. The sequencing input was peripheral blood. The receptor was isolated from a woman aged 40 to 49 with acute or convalescent COVID-19. The chain's CDR3 is CASSVQRGDLTDTQYF. CDR3 in DNA: TGTGCCAGTAGTGTTCAGCGGGGGGATCTCACAGATACGCAGTATTTT.